Listed here are 15 T cell receptor beta chains from one sample, sequenced in a study of blood T cells in healthy people across ages. Through a sample-barcoded 5' primer and a J-beta primer mix, a second PCR was run for about 6 to 12 cycles. Via MiXCR, TCRdb re-called the 5' RACE reads, giving one row per CDR3 protein. In the table there are some 1.8 million distinct CDR3 sequences, about two fifths of which are singletons. Sequenced sample: blood. The receptor source for this set is a human donor in good health.

V usage is TRBV4-3 and J usage is TRBJ2-7, with 7 bases aligning to TRBD1. V gave up 1 base and J gave up 3 bases; unmatched junction bases: 6. This CDR3 spans 15 amino acids. Germline V lookup: CDR1 LGHNA, CDR2 YSLEER. CDR3 DNA: TGCGCCAGCAGCCAAGGCTCGACAGGGCTCTACGAGCAGTACTTC. Translated, it gives CASSQGSTGLYEQYF.

The table lists this clonotype with a few counts. This chain uses TRBV7-2 with TRBJ2-6, with 9 bases fitting TRBD2. V lost 10 bases and J lost 2; bases outside the gene matches: 12. The CDR3 extends over 17 amino acids. CDR1 and CDR2 from the germline V gene are SGHTA and FQGNSA. The DNA of the CDR3 is TGTGCCACTCCTCTAGCGGGGCCTCTCCCTGGGGCCAACGTCCTGACTTTC. Its translation: CATPLAGPLPGANVLTF.

The chain carries TRBV20-1 and TRBJ1-1, with 7 positions matching TRBD1. Trimming cost V 6 bases and J 5 bases; bases outside gene matches: 9. The CDR3 contains 13 residues. Germline assignment: CDR1 DFQATT and CDR2 SNEGSKA (reference sequence). In nucleotides, the CDR3 is TGCAGTGCCCGACTGAGGGGGCTGACTGAAGCTTTCTTT. This sequence encodes CSARLRGLTEAFF.

This sequence joins TRBV4-3 and TRBJ2-5; TRBD2 aligns across 9 bases. Matching the DNA end better, TRBJ2-7 makes the J call doubtful. The germline gives CDR1 LGHNA, CDR2 YSLEER. The CDR3 is 16 amino acids. CDR3 sequence (DNA): TGCGCCAGCAGCCAGGAACCTTTGCGGGGGGGCGCCGAGCAGTACTTC. It specifies CASSQEPLRGGAEQYF.

This rearrangement joins TRBV7-2 to TRBJ1-1; D unclear. This CDR3 contains 15 residues. V lost 2 bases, J lost 1 base, and 11 bases lay in between. Germline V gene data show CDR1 as SGHTA and CDR2 as FQGNSA. In DNA form, the CDR3 reads TGTGCCAGCAGCTTACGACGGCTTCGGAACACTGAAGCTTTCTTT. Translated, it gives CASSLRRLRNTEAFF.

The sample holds a few counts of this clonotype. The J gene is TRBJ2-5, the V gene TRBV7-2; 7 nucleotides line up with TRBD2. Germline assignment: CDR1 SGHTA and CDR2 FQGNSA. Trimming cost V 6 bases and J 5 bases; bases outside gene matches: 9. The CDR3 runs to 14 residues. CDR3 sequence reads: CASRKAGNTETQYF. In DNA, the CDR3 is TGTGCCAGCAGAAAAGCGGGGAACACGGAGACCCAGTACTTC.

A word on this clonotype: A much bigger clone sits one base away, suggesting this may be a read error. This CDR3 fails to terminate in the conserved phenylalanine or tryptophan, so it likely reflects a read error. The chain recombines TRBV6-5 with TRBJ2-2, with D hard to call. Looked up from germline, CDR1 is MNHEY and CDR2 is SVGAGI. V gave up 6 bases and J gave up 0 bases, with 11 bases separating them. This CDR3 contains 15 residues. The CDR3 spells CASSPGYANTGELFC. CDR3 DNA sequence: TGTGCCAGCAGCCCCGGGTACGCGAACACCGGGGAGCTGTTTTGT.

This clonotype has a single count. V and J are TRBV4-3 and TRBJ2-1; 8 nucleotides line up with TRBD2. The CDR3 spans 17 residues. From germline, CDR1 is LGHNA and CDR2 YSLEER. Trimming took 0 bases from V and 3 from J; bases not matched to a gene: 7. The CDR3 DNA reads TGCGCCAGCAGCCAAGAACCCGGGAGGGAGGACTACAATGAGCAGTTCTTC. This codes for CASSQEPGREDYNEQFF.

This clonotype was picked up many times. This chain joins TRBV4-3 and TRBJ2-3, with 7 bases that match TRBD1. This CDR3 has 17 amino acids. Germline V gene lookup returns CDR1 LGHNA and CDR2 YSLEER. V shed 0 bases, J shed 4 bases, and the junction held 10 bases outside the gene matches. This CDR3 is CASSQDIRQGRADTQYF. In DNA form, the CDR3 reads TGCGCCAGCAGCCAAGACATTCGACAGGGAAGGGCAGATACGCAGTATTTT.

The CDR3 loop reads CASSPLEGPYGYTF. The CDR3 DNA reads TGTGCCAGCAGTCCCTTGGAGGGCCCCTATGGCTACACCTTC. V is TRBV7-2 and J is TRBJ1-2, with D uncertain. This CDR3 is 14 amino acids long. The germline V and J ends were trimmed by 6 bases and 4 bases, with 15 bases remaining between them. CDR1 is SGHTA and CDR2 is FQGNSA in the germline V gene.

Turning to this clonotype: A read error may produce the germline difference seen at one junction end. The rearrangement joins TRBV29-1 to TRBJ1-4; possible D gene TRBD1, 5 bases. The CDR3 is 13 amino acids. Germline CDR1 SQVTM, CDR2 ANQGSEA. CDR3 protein: CSGHGTENGKLFF. As DNA, the CDR3 is TGCAGCGGCCACGGGACGGAGAATGGAAAACTGTTTTTT.

The rearrangement links TRBV29-1 to TRBJ1-1, with TRBD1 as a possible D gene (5 bases). Trimming removed 3 bases at V and 8 bases at J, with 10 bases between. The CDR3 sequence is 11 residues long. Per germline, CDR1 SQVTM and CDR2 ANQGSEA. The CDR3 region has the DNA TGCAGCGTTGATGGGGGACTCGAAGCTTTCTTT. Its translation is CSVDGGLEAFF.

The V call is TRBV7-2, the J call TRBJ1-1; D is unclear. V dropped 4 bases and J dropped 5 bases, with 14 bases sitting between them. This CDR3 has 14 residues. Germline-derived CDR1 and CDR2 are SGHTA and FQGNSA. CDR3 DNA: TGTGCCAGCAGCTCGTCGGGAAGACTGACTGAAGCTTTCTTT. Its translation: CASSSSGRLTEAFF.

J is TRBJ1-1 and V is TRBV4-1; weak D call: TRBD1 (5 bases). This CDR3 region has 14 residues. V gave up 3 bases and J gave up 4 bases, with 12 bases separating them. Germline V CDR1 and CDR2: MGHRA, YSYEKL. Here the CDR3 reads CASSQGRRPTEAFF. CDR3 in DNA: TGCGCCAGCAGCCAGGGACGCCGCCCCACTGAAGCTTTCTTT.

This clonotype was seen more than once but under ten times. V usage is TRBV27 and J usage is TRBJ2-3; unclear D gene. The CDR3 runs to 12 residues. V was cut by 5 bases and J by 5 bases, with 8 bases left in between. The germline V gene has CDR1 MNHEY and CDR2 SMNVEV (reference sequence). Here the CDR3 DNA reads TGTGCCAGCAGTCCTTCGATAGATACGCAGTATTTT. Translation: CASSPSIDTQYF.